The T cell receptor beta chain described here comes from a study of blood T cell repertoires in COVID-19. Whole-study context: Researchers got acute and convalescent COVID-19 samples from the United States, Italy and Spain. The cDNA or gDNA used as material had been derived from T cells, B-cell-depleted T cells, or PBMCs.

Seattle researchers signed up patients amid active infection and tracked them longitudinally. V gave up 4 bases and J gave up 5 bases; unmatched junction bases: 11. The CDR3 runs to 16 residues. Germline assignment: CDR1 MDHEN and CDR2 SYDVKM. Per the original data handling: Nucleated cell number was recorded as an estimate derived from reference gene primer amplification. Here immunoSEQ multiplex PCR was the method, and the copy in TCRdb shows in-frame clones only, minus some. Clone size and the V and J calls come from that table; the DNA yielded D and trimming. Here the sample spans about 350,000 clones, about nine tenths being singletons.

The chain is built from TRBV28 and TRBJ1-2; 9 bases fit TRBD1. The sequence was collected from a woman in her sixties or seventies with COVID-19, enrolled during active disease. What was sequenced was peripheral blood. The CDR3 sequence: CASSYPQGASPYGYTF. The CDR3 DNA reads TGTGCCAGCAGTTACCCACAGGGGGCGAGTCCGTATGGCTACACCTTC.